Listed here are 18 T cell receptor beta chains from one sample, sequenced in a study of T cell repertoires in cytomegalovirus infection. TCRdb reprocessed the reads via MiXCR and lists one record per CDR3 protein. The sample has 650,000 to 850,000 distinct CDR3 sequences, 25% to 35% seen once. Their antigen targets remain unknown. The source material was cultured CD8+ T cells from PBMCs, sampled from culture after CMV antigen stimulation. The receptors were sampled from a human donor in good health (CMV status not recorded). Some clones in this sample may be carry-over from other donors' samples.

In this sample, this clonotype turned up many times. The chain is built from TRBV7-9 and TRBJ2-5; D tentatively fits TRBD1 or TRBD2 (6 bases each). In germline, CDR1 is SEHNR, CDR2 FQNEAQ (reference sequence). The CDR3 loop spans 13 amino acids. V lost 7 bases, J lost 5 bases, and 14 bases lay in between. For the CDR3, the DNA is TGTGCCAGCACCCCCCGGGGGCGTGAGACCCAGTACTTC. This sequence encodes CASTPRGRETQYF. The full variable domain, its missing parts supplied by reference TRBV7-9 and TRBJ2-5, is DTGVSQNPRHKITKRGQNVTFRCDPISEHNRLYWYRQTLGQGPEFLTYFQNEAQLEKSRLLSDRFSAERPKGSFSTLEIQRTEQGDSAMYLCASTPRGRETQYFGPGTRLLVL.

This clonotype has a handful of counts. The genes are TRBV6-5 and TRBJ1-1; TRBD1 matches 9 bases. Trimming cost V 2 bases and J 4 bases; bases outside gene matches: 5. This CDR3 contains 15 residues. The germline V gene has CDR1 MNHEY and CDR2 SVGAGI. CDR3 in amino acids: CASSYGTGKGTEAFF. The CDR3 DNA reads as TGTGCCAGCAGTTACGGGACAGGGAAAGGCACTGAAGCTTTCTTT.

The chain is built from TRBV28 and TRBJ1-5; no firm D call. The CDR3 covers 14 residues. Germline lookup yields CDR1 MDHEN and CDR2 SYDVKM. Trimming removed 6 bases at V and 3 bases at J, with 12 bases between. The CDR3 spells CASSPRRFNQPQHF. The DNA of the CDR3 is TGTGCCAGCAGCCCTCGACGGTTCAATCAGCCCCAGCATTTT.

This clonotype has just a few counts. This chain joins TRBV19 and TRBJ1-2; maybe TRBD1 (6 bases). The CDR3 spans 14 residues. CDR1 is LNHDA and CDR2 is SQIVND in the germline V gene (reference sequence). The V gene lost 5 bases and the J gene lost 2 bases, with 12 bases spanning the gap. The CDR3 spells CASSVTGQNYGYTF. The CDR3 bases are TGTGCCAGTAGTGTTACCGGACAGAACTATGGCTACACCTTC.

This clonotype was picked up a small number of times. The chain has TRBV7-9 and TRBJ2-1; 10 bases align to TRBD2. Germline V CDR1 and CDR2: SEHNR, FQNEAQ (reference sequence). J lost 3 bases, V lost 5 bases, and 4 bases had no gene match. CDR3 size: 15 residues. The CDR3 is CASSPASGGYNEQFF. Written as DNA, the CDR3 is TGTGCCAGCAGCCCTGCTAGCGGGGGCTACAATGAGCAGTTCTTC.

This clonotype was observed at least ten times. This chain links TRBV7-6 with TRBJ1-1; no firm D call. Germline V CDR1 and CDR2: SGHVS, FNYEAQ. The CDR3 runs 12 residues. Trimming shortened V by 6 bases and J by 11 bases, and 16 bases separated the two germline ends. CDR3 DNA: TGTGCCAGCAGTCGACCGCCGGAAGGGGCTTTCTTT. It specifies CASSRPPEGAFF.

This clonotype appeared many times. The rearrangement uses TRBV19 and TRBJ2-1, with 8 bases that match TRBD2. The J segment lost 5 bases and the V segment lost 5 bases, leaving 8 bases of the junction unmatched. Germline V lookup: CDR1 LNHDA, CDR2 SQIVND (reference sequence). The CDR3 totals 15 residues. The DNA for the CDR3 is TGTGCCAGTAGTTTCGGACTAGCTTGGGACAATGAGCAGTTCTTC. It is translated as CASSFGLAWDNEQFF.

The chain employs TRBV7-6 and TRBJ2-3; 9 bases agree with TRBD1. Germline V lookup: CDR1 SGHVS, CDR2 FNYEAQ. The CDR3 length is 15 residues. After removal of 4 bases from V and 7 bases from J, the junction contained 9 bases not matched to a gene. The CDR3 DNA follows: TGTGCCAGCAGCTCTTCTGGGACAGGGAACTATACGCAGTATTTT. It specifies CASSSSGTGNYTQYF.

The CDR3 bases are TGTGCCAGCAGCTCCCCGCCGGACAGGTTGGGAGAAGAAAAACTGTTTTTT. Translating gives CASSSPPDRLGEEKLFF. The chain recombines TRBV7-6 with TRBJ1-4, with 7 bases aligning to TRBD1. CDR1 SGHVS and CDR2 FNYEAQ come from the germline V gene. The CDR3 totals 17 residues. V trimming: 4 bases; J trimming: 8 bases; junction bases outside the gene matches: 16.

V usage is TRBV20-1 and J usage is TRBJ2-5; no reliable D call. V was clipped by 2 bases and J by 4 bases, with 2 bases between them. This CDR3 has 10 residues. Per the germline V gene, CDR1 is DFQATT and CDR2 is SNEGSKA (reference sequence). The CDR3 nucleotides are TGCAGTGCTAGAATAGAGACCCAGTACTTC. Protein sequence: CSARIETQYF.

The rearrangement links TRBV27 to TRBJ2-1; 9 bases are shared with TRBD1. Germline CDR1 and CDR2: MNHEY and SMNVEV (reference sequence). The CDR3 is 17 amino acids. J was trimmed by 0 bases and V by 1 base; bases with no gene match: 4. The CDR3 sequence is CASSLWGQGSSYNEQFF. CDR3 coding DNA: TGTGCCAGCAGTTTATGGGGACAGGGAAGCTCCTACAATGAGCAGTTCTTC.

The genes are TRBV3-1 and TRBJ2-7; either TRBD1 or TRBD2 may fit D (5 bases each). The CDR3 runs 14 residues. Germline CDR1 LGHDT, CDR2 YNNKEL (reference sequence). V shed 3 bases and J shed 0 bases, with 9 bases lying between them. This CDR3 is CASSHTGTSYEQYF. CDR3 DNA sequence: TGTGCCAGCAGCCACACCGGGACCTCCTACGAGCAGTACTTC.

CDR3: CASRKDSLDSPLHF. In DNA form, the CDR3 reads TGTGCCAGCAGGAAAGACAGTTTAGACTCACCCCTCCACTTT. This chain links TRBV2 with TRBJ1-6; possibly TRBD1 for D (5 bases). The V gene's germline CDR1 is SNHLY and CDR2 FYNNEI. The CDR3 is made up of 14 amino acids. V lost 6 bases, J lost 10 bases, and 16 bases lay in between.

The chain employs TRBV7-9 and TRBJ1-1, with D possibly being TRBD1 (5 bases). Trimming cost V 5 bases and J 1 base, with 14 bases left between them. Germline V gene data show CDR1 as SEHNR and CDR2 as FQNEAQ (reference sequence). This CDR3 is built from 15 residues. The CDR3 DNA is TGTGCCAGCAGCCCGCCGGGGGGAGGGAACACTGAAGCTTTCTTT. Amino acids: CASSPPGGGNTEAFF.

The chain recombines TRBV6-6 with TRBJ2-3; no clear D. Trimming left V 0 bases short and J 4 bases short, with 5 bases between. CDR1 MNHNY and CDR2 SVGAGI come from the germline V gene (reference sequence). The CDR3 totals 13 residues. The CDR3 spells CASSYSAPDTQYF. The CDR3 DNA follows: TGTGCCAGCAGTTACTCGGCCCCAGATACGCAGTATTTT.

This clonotype appeared a few times. The rearrangement joins TRBV27 to TRBJ2-2; D is ambiguous. The CDR3 runs to 13 residues. V lost 3 bases, J lost 6 bases, and 8 bases lay in between. Germline V gives CDR1 MNHEY, CDR2 SMNVEV (reference sequence). In nucleotides, the CDR3 is TGTGCCAGCAGTTTGGGGTTCCCCGGGGAGCTGTTTTTT. Amino acids: CASSLGFPGELFF.

The sample holds many counts of this clonotype. The V and J genes are TRBV7-8 and TRBJ2-3; D possibly corresponds to TRBD2 (5 bases). Germline lookup yields CDR1 SGHVS and CDR2 FQNEAQ. This CDR3 spans 15 amino acids. V was shortened by 3 bases and J by 2 bases, with 12 bases between the two germline ends. CDR3 DNA sequence: TGTGCCAGCAGCTTTCGAGACCGGGACACAGATACGCAGTATTTT. It translates to CASSFRDRDTDTQYF.

This rearrangement joins TRBV27 to TRBJ1-5, with D perhaps matching TRBD1 (5 bases). V lost 7 bases to trimming and J lost 7 bases, with 17 bases between them. CDR3 length equals 14 residues. The germline CDR1 and CDR2 sequences are MNHEY and SMNVEV (reference sequence). CDR3 protein: CASTDTGGNQPQHF. The CDR3 nucleotides read TGTGCCAGCACTGACACGGGGGGAAACCAGCCCCAGCATTTT.